This T cell receptor (beta chain) was retrieved from a study of blood T cell repertoires in COVID-19. The CDR3 is 15 residues long. The V gene's germline CDR1 is KGHSH and CDR2 LQKENI. After removal of 2 bases from V and 8 bases from J, the junction contained 8 bases not matched to a gene. Source study methods: Quantification of nucleated cells was approximated via reference gene primer amplification. The table came from immunoSEQ multiplex PCR; TCRdb's copy has only in-frame clones and leaves some out. V and J calls and clone size are as listed in that table; D and trimming were resolved from the DNA. The sample lists 210,000 or so clones; under 85% were seen once.

The rearrangement links TRBV18 to TRBJ1-4; 7 nucleotides match TRBD1. The source of this sequence is a woman of 80 years or more with COVID-19, enrolled during active disease. The sample consisted of peripheral blood. Here the CDR3 DNA reads TGTGCCAGCTCACCAGCGACAGGGTCCAGCGAAAAACTGTTTTTT. It is translated as CASSPATGSSEKLFF.